This TCR beta chain was sequenced for a study of post-analysis software for immune sequencing data. This clonotype came up a few times. Its target is not known. General study results and limits: Patients used several TRBV segments, including TRBV5-6, TRBV5-1 and TRBV20-1, more often than controls.

V lost 7 bases to trimming and J lost 8 bases, with 11 bases between them. CDR3 size: 11 residues. Sequencing libraries made from TCR beta cDNA carried unique molecular identifiers. TCRdb reanalysed the PCR reads using MiXCR and keeps one entry per CDR3 protein. Of about 200,000 distinct CDR3 sequences listed, 29% are singletons. The sequence came from a girl aged 2-17 years with multiple sclerosis. The rearrangement uses TRBV12-3 or TRBV12-4 and TRBJ1-2; tentatively, D is TRBD1 (6 bases). The sample comprised blood. The CDR3 protein is CASNLGGGYTF. The CDR3, as DNA: TGTGCCAGCAACCTAGGGGGAGGCTACACCTTC.